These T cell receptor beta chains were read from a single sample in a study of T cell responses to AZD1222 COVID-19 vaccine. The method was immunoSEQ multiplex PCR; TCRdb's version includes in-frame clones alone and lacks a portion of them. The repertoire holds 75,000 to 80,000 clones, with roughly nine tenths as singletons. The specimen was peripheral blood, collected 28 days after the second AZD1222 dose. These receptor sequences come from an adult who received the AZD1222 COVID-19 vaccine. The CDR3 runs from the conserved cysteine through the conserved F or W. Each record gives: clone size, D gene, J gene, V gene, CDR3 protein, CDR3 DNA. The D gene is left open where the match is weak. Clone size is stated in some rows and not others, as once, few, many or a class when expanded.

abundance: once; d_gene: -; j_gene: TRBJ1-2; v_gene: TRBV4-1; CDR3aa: CASSQDNYGYTF; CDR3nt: TGCGCCAGCAGCCAAGATAACTATGGCTACACCTTC
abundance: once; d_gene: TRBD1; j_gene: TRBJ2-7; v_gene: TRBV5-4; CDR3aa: CASSKPPTGLSSYEQYF; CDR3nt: TGTGCCAGCAGCAAACCCCCGACAGGGTTAAGCTCCTACGAGCAGTACTTC
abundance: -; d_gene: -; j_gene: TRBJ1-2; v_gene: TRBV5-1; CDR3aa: CASSLGDAPHYGYTF; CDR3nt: TGCGCCAGCAGCTTGGGGGACGCCCCCCACTATGGCTACACCTTC
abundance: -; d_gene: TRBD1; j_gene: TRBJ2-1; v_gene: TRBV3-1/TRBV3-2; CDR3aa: CASSPGTGGLNEQFF; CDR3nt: TGTGCCAGCAGCCCAGGGACAGGGGGCTTGAATGAGCAGTTCTTC
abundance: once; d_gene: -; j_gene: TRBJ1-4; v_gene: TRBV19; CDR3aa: CASSIQGKEKLFF; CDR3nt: TGTGCCAGTAGTATACAGGGAAAAGAAAAACTGTTTTTT
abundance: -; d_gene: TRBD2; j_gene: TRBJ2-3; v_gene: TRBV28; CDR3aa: CASFEVAGPSGDTQYF; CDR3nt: TGTGCCAGCTTCGAGGTAGCGGGGCCGTCAGGGGATACGCAGTATTTT
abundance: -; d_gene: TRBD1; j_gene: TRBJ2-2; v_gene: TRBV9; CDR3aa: CASSSRTGRTGELFF; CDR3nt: TGTGCCAGCAGCTCCAGGACAGGGCGGACCGGGGAGCTGTTTTTT
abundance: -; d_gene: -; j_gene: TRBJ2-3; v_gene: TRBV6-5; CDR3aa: CASSSNLRADTQYF; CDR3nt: TGTGCCAGCAGTTCCAACCTCAGGGCAGATACGCAGTATTTT
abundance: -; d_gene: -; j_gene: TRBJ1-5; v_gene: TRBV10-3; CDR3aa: CAISERPSNQPQHF; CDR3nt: TGTGCCATCAGTGAGAGGCCCAGCAATCAGCCCCAGCATTTT
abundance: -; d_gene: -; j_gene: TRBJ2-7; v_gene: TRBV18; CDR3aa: CASSPPGSPVSYEQYF; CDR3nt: TGTGCCAGCTCACCACCGGGGAGTCCCGTCTCCTACGAGCAGTACTTC
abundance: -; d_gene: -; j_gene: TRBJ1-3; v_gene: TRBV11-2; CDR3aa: CASSPGNTIYF; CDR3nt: TGTGCCAGCAGCCCTGGAAACACCATATATTTT
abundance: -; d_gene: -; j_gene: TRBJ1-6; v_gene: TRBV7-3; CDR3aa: CASSLNPGLDSPLHF; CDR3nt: TGTGCCAGCAGCTTAAATCCGGGGTTGGATTCACCCCTCCACTTT
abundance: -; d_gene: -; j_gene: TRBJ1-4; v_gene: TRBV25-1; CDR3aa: CATSINRNEKLFF; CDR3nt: TGTGCCACCTCGATAAACAGGAATGAAAAACTGTTTTTT
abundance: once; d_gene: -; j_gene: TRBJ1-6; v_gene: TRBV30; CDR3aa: CARRDLYNSPLHF; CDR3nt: TGTGCTAGAAGGGACCTTTATAATTCACCCCTCCACTTT
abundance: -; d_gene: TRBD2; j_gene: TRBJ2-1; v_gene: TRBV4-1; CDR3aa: CASTTGRLAGSDEQFF; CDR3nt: TGCGCCAGCACAACAGGTCGACTAGCGGGGTCAGATGAGCAGTTCTTC
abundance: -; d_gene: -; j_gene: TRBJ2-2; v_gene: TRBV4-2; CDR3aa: CASNLLQGSNTGELFF; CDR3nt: TGTGCCAGCAACCTCCTTCAGGGTTCGAACACCGGGGAGCTGTTTTTT
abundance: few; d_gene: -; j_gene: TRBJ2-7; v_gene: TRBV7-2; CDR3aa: CASSASYEQYF; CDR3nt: TGTGCCAGCAGCGCCTCCTACGAGCAGTACTTC
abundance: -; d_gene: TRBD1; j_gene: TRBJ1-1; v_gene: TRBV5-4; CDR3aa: CASSPNPGQPKAFF; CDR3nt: TGTGCCAGCAGCCCTAATCCGGGACAGCCTAAAGCTTTCTTT